This paragraph reports one T cell receptor beta chain. This clonotype was seen a few times. Which antigen it targets is not known. No base qualities exist here, and no much larger clone lies one base off it. The data were obtained in a study of response to subunit inactivated influenza vaccine listed by TCRdb under 2018. At the level of the whole study: Deep quantitative profiling of the T cell receptor repertoire was used in the study to follow responses to a trivalent subunit inactivated influenza vaccine.

The CDR3 spans 14 residues, from the cysteine through the phenylalanine. The sequence is cut down to CDR3 DNA, 42 bases in frame from base 1. Ends trimmed: V by 2 bases, J by 5 bases; bases unmatched to a gene: 3. The germline V gene yields MNHEY for CDR1 and SVGAGI for CDR2. The library was produced with RT-PCR. Instrument used: Illumina HiSeq 2500. TCRdb handled the public reads itself, with Q25 trimming in fastp and clone calling in MiXCR, and kept productive beta chains. One record per CDR3 amino acid sequence lists the most common genes and DNA. In this sample the table shows about 780,000 distinct CDR3 sequences, approximately 17% of which occur a single time. Around 9.9% of the sample lies in the top ten. General study outcomes and caveats: According to the authors, only a limited number of new T cells may be recruited by each seasonal influenza vaccination.

The source is a man in his fifties who received an inactivated influenza vaccine. Donor details come from another sample of the same person, matched by shared clones. This chain is built from TRBV6-5 and TRBJ2-7, and TRBD1 aligns with 10 junction nucleotides. Sequencing used PBMCs from blood, obtained roughly 5 days after vaccination. CDR3 protein: CASSYGTGVNEQYF. The DNA sequence follows: TGTGCCAGCAGTTACGGGACAGGGGTCAACGAGCAGTACTTC.